A single sample is the source of the 6 T cell receptor beta chains below, sequenced in a study of Ad26.COV2.S vaccination and SARS-CoV-2 variants. TCRdb's table, derived via immunoSEQ multiplex PCR, lists solely in-frame clones and lacks some. The repertoire holds over 400,000 clones, with about 92% as singletons. As to treatment: roughly 20 received Ad26.COV2.S at low or high dose, single or two shots; about 5 received placebo; per-sample allocation not given. Day 63 after the first injection of vaccine or placebo was the sampling time. This specimen consisted of peripheral blood, obtained in a trial of Ad26.COV2.S vaccine versus placebo. Every receptor here comes from a person between 18 and 60 years old who received the Ad26.COV2.S COVID-19 vaccine or a placebo.

The chain links TRBV9 to TRBJ2-3, with D possibly TRBD2 on 6 matching bases. This CDR3 has 15 residues. Germline V gives CDR1 SGDLS, CDR2 YYNGEE. V shed 7 bases and J shed 2 bases, with 17 bases lying between them. The CDR3 nucleotides are TGTGCCAGCGGGGGGACCTCTTCCTCCACAGATACGCAGTATTTT. Protein sequence: CASGGTSSSTDTQYF.

This chain links TRBV5-1 with TRBJ1-1; no clear D gene. From germline, CDR1 is SGHRS and CDR2 YFSETQ. With 0 bases removed from V and 1 base from J, the gap between germline ends came to 7 bases. This CDR3 has 14 residues. CDR3 sequence (DNA): TGCGCCAGCAGCTTGGTGTCGGCGAACACTGAAGCTTTCTTT. The encoded protein is CASSLVSANTEAFF.

The gene calls are TRBV2 and TRBJ1-5; the match to TRBD1 covers 8 bases. Per the germline V gene, CDR1 is SNHLY and CDR2 is FYNNEI. V lost 6 bases to trimming and J lost 3 bases; unmatched junction nucleotides: 4. The CDR3 consists of 14 residues. The CDR3 here is CASSKDRANQPQHF. CDR3 DNA sequence: TGTGCCAGCAGCAAGGACAGGGCCAATCAGCCCCAGCATTTT.

This chain uses TRBV12-5 with TRBJ2-7, with 7 bases aligning to TRBD2. With V trimmed by 4 bases and J by 2 bases, 11 bases remained unmatched. Germline V gives CDR1 LGHNT, CDR2 FRNRAP. The CDR3 covers 16 residues. CDR3 nucleotide sequence: TGTGCTAGTGGTTCTCTAGCGGCTGGCCTTACCTACGAGCAGTACTTC. Amino acid sequence: CASGSLAAGLTYEQYF.

This chain links TRBV29-1 with TRBJ1-1, with 9 bases identical to TRBD1. V lost 6 bases to trimming and J lost 10 bases; unmatched junction nucleotides: 12. This CDR3 contains 13 residues. The V gene's germline CDR1 is SQVTM and CDR2 ANQGSEA. This CDR3 reads CSVEPGQGLGAFF. The CDR3 DNA follows: TGCAGCGTAGAACCGGGACAGGGACTTGGAGCTTTCTTT.

J is TRBJ2-3 and V is TRBV5-8; the match to TRBD2 covers 10 bases. The germline V gene encodes CDR1 SGHTS and CDR2 YDEGEE. The V segment lost 3 bases and the J segment 4 bases; nucleotides outside the gene matches: 11. CDR3 length: 17 residues. In DNA form, the CDR3 reads TGTGCCAGCAGCTCCCCTAGGAGCGGGAGGGCCCCAGATACGCAGTATTTT. Translation: CASSSPRSGRAPDTQYF.